The 32 T cell receptor beta chains below come from one sample, sequenced in a study of Ad26.COV2.S vaccination and SARS-CoV-2 variants. Treatment described: roughly 19 received Ad26.COV2.S at low or high dose, single or two shots; 5 received placebo; per-sample allocation not given. Sampling was done on day 63 after the first vaccine or placebo injection. Sequencing was performed with immunoSEQ multiplex PCR; in TCRdb, only in-frame clones are kept and a portion is missing. Of about 320,000 clones in the sample, just under 85% were seen once. The sample here was peripheral blood, taken in a trial of Ad26.COV2.S vaccine versus placebo. The receptors derive from a person aged 18-60 years who received the Ad26.COV2.S COVID-19 vaccine or a placebo.

This clone was picked up a small number of times. The CDR3 DNA is TGCGCCAGCAGCCTCTGGACGGGCTACGAGCAGTACTTC. Translation gives CASSLWTGYEQYF. This rearrangement joins TRBV4-1 to TRBJ2-7; D unresolved. In germline, CDR1 is MGHRA, CDR2 YSYEKL. The CDR3 is made up of 13 amino acids. Deletions cut 4 bases from V and 3 bases from J, with 10 bases between.

The genes are TRBV7-9 and TRBJ1-6; D gene ambiguous. V lost 1 base and J 6 bases, leaving 10 bases between the germline ends. The CDR3 covers 15 residues. The V gene's germline CDR1 is SEHNR and CDR2 FQNEAQ (reference sequence). The DNA for the CDR3 is TGTGCCAGCAGCTTAGTCCGGGCGCTTAATTCACCCCTCCACTTT. It specifies CASSLVRALNSPLHF.

This clone came up once. This CDR3 is CATSGSSRDIEISGANVLTF. The CDR3 DNA reads as TGTGCCACCAGCGGATCCAGCCGGGACATAGAAATCTCTGGGGCCAACGTCCTGACTTTC. This rearrangement joins TRBV15 to TRBJ2-6; D possibly corresponds to TRBD1 (6 bases). The CDR3 is made up of 20 amino acids. V lost 5 bases to trimming and J lost 0 bases, with 23 bases between them. CDR1 and CDR2 (germline): LNHNV, YYDKDF (reference sequence).

This clone was observed a few times. The V gene is TRBV2, the J gene TRBJ1-5, with D possibly TRBD1 on 5 matching bases. Trimming pared 7 bases from V and 3 bases from J, leaving 16 bases between. Germline V gives CDR1 SNHLY, CDR2 FYNNEI. The CDR3 sequence is 15 residues long. CDR3 region: CASKWAGTNNQPQHF. The CDR3 nucleotides read TGTGCCAGCAAATGGGCAGGGACTAACAATCAGCCCCAGCATTTT.

The J gene is TRBJ1-4, the V gene TRBV25-1, with TRBD1 matching 9 bases. V was pared by 6 bases and J by 10 bases, with 3 bases of the junction left unmatched. The germline gives CDR1 MGHDK, CDR2 SYGVNS. CDR3 length: 12 residues. The CDR3: CASRQGARKLFF. The CDR3 DNA is TGTGCCAGCAGACAGGGGGCCCGAAAACTGTTTTTT.

The rearrangement joins TRBV7-2 to TRBJ2-5; the D is unclear. Germline V gene sequence: CDR1 SGHTA, CDR2 FQGNSA. The CDR3 runs to 11 residues. Trimming stripped 6 bases from V and 4 bases from J, with 6 bases between. The CDR3 nucleotides read TGTGCCAGCAGTGTTACAGAGACCCAGTACTTC. This translates into CASSVTETQYF.

The rearrangement uses TRBV3-1 (or the pseudogene TRBV3-2) and TRBJ2-3, with D tentatively TRBD2 (6 bases). V was pared by 1 base and J by 3 bases, with 8 bases between. The CDR3 is 14 amino acids. Germline V gene data show CDR1 as LGHDT and CDR2 as YNNKEL (reference sequence). The DNA of the CDR3 is TGTGCCAGCAGCCAAGCGGGGGTAACAGATACGCAGTATTTT. Its protein product is CASSQAGVTDTQYF.

The chain is built from TRBV6-1 and TRBJ1-2; D not resolved. The V and J ends lost 1 base and 5 bases respectively, with 17 bases between them. This CDR3 is built from 16 residues. Looked up from germline, CDR1 is MNHNS and CDR2 is SASEGT. The CDR3 region has the DNA TGTGCCAGCAGTGAAGGCGGTCGTTGGCAGGTGTATGGCTACACCTTC. Its translation is CASSEGGRWQVYGYTF.

The CDR3: CASRGQGLGTDTQYF. CDR3 DNA sequence: TGTGCCAGCAGGGGACAGGGATTGGGCACAGATACGCAGTATTTT. This chain links TRBV28 with TRBJ2-3; TRBD1 matches at 9 bases. Germline CDR1 reads MDHEN; CDR2 reads SYDVKM. V was clipped by 6 bases and J by 1 base; unmatched bases: 5. CDR3 length equals 15 residues. Full variable domain (missing parts from reference TRBV28 and TRBJ2-3): DVKVTQSSRYLVKRTGEKVFLECVQDMDHENMFWYRQDPGLGLRLIYFSYDVKMKEKGDIPEGYSVSREKKERFSLILESASTNQTSMYLCASRGQGLGTDTQYFGPGTRLTVL.

The chain has TRBV7-8 and TRBJ2-1; 9 bases match TRBD2. The germline CDR1 and CDR2 sequences are SGHVS and FQNEAQ. The CDR3 extends over 16 amino acids. Trimming took 1 base from V and 11 from J; bases not matched to a gene: 12. In DNA form, the CDR3 reads TGTGCCAGCAGCTTAGGCGGGGGGGCATGGACCGACCAGCAGTTCTTC. Its translation is CASSLGGGAWTDQQFF.

The CDR3 DNA is TGCGCCAGCAGCCAAGGGCAGTTCTCCTACGAGCAGTACTTC. Its protein is CASSQGQFSYEQYF. V gene TRBV4-1 combines with J gene TRBJ2-7; no clear D. CDR1 is MGHRA and CDR2 is YSYEKL in the germline V gene. This CDR3 is built from 14 residues. Trimming took 1 base from V and 0 from J, leaving 7 bases between them.

As concerns this clone: The same CDR3 can be traced to other DNA sequences in this sample. The chain employs TRBV4-2 and TRBJ2-7; 7 bases fit TRBD1. J gave up 0 bases and V 2 bases, and 4 bases lay outside the gene matches. The CDR3 is 15 amino acids. Germline V gene sequence: CDR1 LGHNA, CDR2 YNFKEQ. DNA for the CDR3: TGTGCCAGCAGCCAAATGACAGGGAGCTCCTACGAGCAGTACTTC. Encoded protein: CASSQMTGSSYEQYF.

Concerning this clone: Other nucleotide sequences from this sample produce the same CDR3. V gene TRBV2 combines with J gene TRBJ1-4; 7 bases are shared with TRBD1. Trimming took 1 base from V and 0 from J; bases not matched to a gene: 8. The CDR3 has 18 residues. The germline V gene has CDR1 SNHLY and CDR2 FYNNEI. The CDR3 protein is CASSEVNRGRATNEKLFF. DNA for the CDR3: TGTGCCAGCAGTGAAGTCAACAGGGGAAGGGCAACTAATGAAAAACTGTTTTTT.

The rearrangement joins TRBV7-2 to TRBJ1-1; possible D gene TRBD1, 5 bases. Germline CDR1 is SGHTA and CDR2 is FQGNSA. With 6 bases removed from V and 3 bases from J, the gap between germline ends came to 11 bases. This CDR3 contains 13 residues. CDR3 DNA sequence: TGTGCCAGCAGGCGCGAGGGGTACACTGAAGCTTTCTTT. Amino acid sequence: CASRREGYTEAFF.

The rearrangement uses TRBV12-3 or TRBV12-4 and TRBJ2-5; no clear D gene. The V end was cut by 2 bases, the J end by 5 bases, with 6 bases between. CDR3 length: 12 amino acids. CDR3 sequence reads: CASSLIRETQYF. The DNA of the CDR3 is TGTGCCAGCAGTTTAATCAGGGAGACCCAGTACTTC.

This rearrangement joins TRBV3-1 (or the pseudogene TRBV3-2) to TRBJ1-5; no reliable D call. The CDR3 extends over 14 amino acids. V lost 9 bases, J lost 0 bases, and 12 bases lay in between. Germline V CDR1 and CDR2: LGHDT, YNNKEL (reference sequence). Written as DNA, the CDR3 is TGTGCCAGGGGAGTCCCCTATAGCAATCAGCCCCAGCATTTT. Its protein product is CARGVPYSNQPQHF.

The chain combines TRBV4-1 with TRBJ2-1, with TRBD2 identical over 12 bases. CDR1 and CDR2 (germline): MGHRA, YSYEKL. The CDR3 is made up of 15 amino acids. V was clipped by 4 bases and J by 6 bases; unmatched bases: 4. The CDR3 reads CASSLILAGGNEQFF. CDR3 DNA: TGCGCCAGCAGCCTGATACTAGCGGGGGGCAATGAGCAGTTCTTC.

This chain uses TRBV18 with TRBJ2-1, with D possibly matching TRBD2 (6 bases). V lost 6 bases to trimming and J lost 8 bases, with 17 bases between them. CDR3 length: 14 amino acids. Germline V gene sequence: CDR1 KGHSH, CDR2 LQKENI. Here the CDR3 DNA reads TGTGCCAGCTCTCCTGGCGGGGAGACGGATGAGCAGTTCTTC. Encoded protein: CASSPGGETDEQFF.

There are a few counts of this clone. In the same sample, other DNA sequences code for this CDR3. V and J are TRBV12-3 or TRBV12-4 and TRBJ2-7, with D perhaps TRBD2 (7 bases). This CDR3 has 13 residues. Deletions cut 6 bases from V and 4 bases from J, with 13 bases between. CDR3 residues: CASSPRGGYEQYF. The CDR3 DNA follows: TGTGCCAGCAGCCCCAGGGGAGGGTACGAGCAGTACTTC.

The gene calls are TRBV7-3 and TRBJ2-5; D might be TRBD1 (6 bases). V was pared by 5 bases and J by 2 bases, with 15 bases between. The CDR3 is made up of 15 amino acids. The germline V gene encodes CDR1 SGHTA and CDR2 FQGTGA. In DNA form, the CDR3 reads TGTGCCAGCAGCCGCCTGGGAACAGGGCAAGAGACCCAGTACTTC. Amino acid sequence: CASSRLGTGQETQYF.

V is TRBV27 and J is TRBJ1-1; 9 bases match TRBD1. The germline V gene encodes CDR1 MNHEY and CDR2 SMNVEV (reference sequence). The CDR3 loop spans 16 amino acids. V lost 5 bases and J lost 11; bases outside the gene matches: 18. For the CDR3, the DNA is TGTGCCAGCAGTCGGGGGACAGGGCTAAATCCCCTAGGGGCTTTCTTT. This translates into CASSRGTGLNPLGAFF.

CDR3 bases: TGTGCCAGCAGCTTGACAGATTACGAGCAGTACTTC. Translated: CASSLTDYEQYF. The genes are TRBV5-5 and TRBJ2-7; D call uncertain. This CDR3 is 12 amino acids long. Trimming shortened V by 1 base and J by 4 bases, and 6 bases separated the two germline ends. Germline V gene lookup returns CDR1 SGHKS and CDR2 YYEKEE (reference sequence).

V and J are TRBV7-3 and TRBJ2-1, with unresolved D. V dropped 3 bases and J dropped 0 bases, with 3 bases sitting between them. The CDR3 loop spans 13 amino acids. CDR1 and CDR2 from the germline V gene are SGHTA and FQGTGA. CDR3 loop: CASSFLSYNEQFF. CDR3 nucleotide sequence: TGTGCCAGCAGCTTTCTCTCCTACAATGAGCAGTTCTTC.

The J gene is TRBJ1-5, the V gene TRBV4-2, with a possible D match to TRBD1 (6 bases). The ends were cut back, 0 bases at V and 2 bases at J, with 11 bases in the middle. This CDR3 has 16 amino acids. Germline loops: CDR1 LGHNA, CDR2 YNFKEQ. The DNA of the CDR3 is TGTGCCAGCAGCCAAGATTCGGGGGCCGGCAATCAGCCCCAGCATTTT. Protein product: CASSQDSGAGNQPQHF.

The chain carries TRBV28 and TRBJ1-5; D unresolved. Trimming removed 2 bases from V and 6 bases from J, with 5 bases in between. Germline CDR1 and CDR2: MDHEN and SYDVKM. The CDR3 is 12 residues long. CDR3 region: CASSLASQPQHF. In nucleotides, the CDR3 is TGTGCCAGCAGTTTAGCCAGTCAGCCCCAGCATTTT.

The chain combines TRBV10-3 with TRBJ1-2; 7 nucleotides align to TRBD1. The CDR3 consists of 15 residues. CDR1 is ENHRY, CDR2 SYGVKD, per germline. V shed 4 bases and J 1 base; nucleotides not matched to a gene: 6. As DNA, the CDR3 is TGTGCCATCAGTGCAGATGGGGACAGTAACTATGGCTACACCTTC. This translates into CAISADGDSNYGYTF.

The chain employs TRBV6-5 and TRBJ1-4; no firm D call. The V gene's germline CDR1 is MNHEY and CDR2 SVGAGI. V shed 10 bases and J shed 0 bases, with 9 bases lying between them. This CDR3 is 13 amino acids long. CDR3 protein: CATFDATNEKLFF. Written as DNA, the CDR3 is TGTGCCACCTTCGATGCAACTAATGAAAAACTGTTTTTT.

The V and J genes are TRBV7-9 and TRBJ2-1; the match to TRBD2 covers 14 bases. In germline, CDR1 is SEHNR, CDR2 FQNEAQ (reference sequence). V trimming: 5 bases; J trimming: 4 bases; junction bases outside the gene matches: 10. The CDR3 contains 18 residues. DNA of the CDR3: TGTGCCAGCAGCCTAAGACCGGGACTAGCGGGGGCATACAATGAGCAGTTCTTC. This sequence encodes CASSLRPGLAGAYNEQFF.

This clone was detected only once. The chain carries TRBV7-8 and TRBJ1-1; no definite D call. The CDR3 totals 13 residues. Germline V CDR1 and CDR2: SGHVS, FQNEAQ. The ends were cut back, 2 bases at V and 1 base at J, with 5 bases in the middle. CDR3 in amino acids: CASSLSGNTEAFF. Here the CDR3 DNA reads TGTGCCAGCAGCTTATCTGGGAACACTGAAGCTTTCTTT.

This chain connects TRBV4-1 to TRBJ2-5; tentatively, D is TRBD1 (6 bases). The CDR3 has 17 residues. The germline CDR1 and CDR2 sequences are MGHRA and YSYEKL. V gave up 1 base and J gave up 5 bases, with 20 bases separating them. The CDR3 DNA follows: TGCGCCAGCAGCCAAGGGCTACCATCATATCAGGGGGAGACCCAGTACTTC. Protein sequence: CASSQGLPSYQGETQYF.

The chain couples TRBV28 to TRBJ1-1, with D uncertain. The CDR3 sequence is 16 residues long. V was shortened by 1 base and J by 5 bases, with 17 bases between the two germline ends. The germline V gene encodes CDR1 MDHEN and CDR2 SYDVKM. The CDR3 nucleotides read TGTGCCAGCAGTTTATCTCGTGGCATAGGGATTACTGAAGCTTTCTTT. This translates into CASSLSRGIGITEAFF.

The chain links TRBV6-6 to TRBJ1-5; no clear D gene. Trimming stripped 2 bases from V and 9 bases from J, with 11 bases between. This CDR3 has 13 residues. Germline V gene sequence: CDR1 MNHNY, CDR2 SVGAGI (reference sequence). The CDR3 bases are TGTGCCAGCAGTTACGGGCCGGAGTGGCCCCAGCATTTT. This encodes CASSYGPEWPQHF.